These T cell receptor beta chains were read from a single sample in a study of OX40 agonist ivuxolimab in advanced cancers. The data were produced by immunoSEQ multiplex PCR, yet TCRdb's version contains in-frame clones alone and is incomplete. The sample lists roughly 48,000 clones; roughly 83% were seen once. The source was CD4+ or CD8+ T cells sorted from blood, collected in a trial of the OX40 agonist ivuxolimab. Receptors originate from an adult with an advanced solid tumor such as melanoma, head and neck, liver or kidney cancer. Each CDR3 is given without its conserved first and last residue.

CDR3 protein,CDR3 length,J gene,V gene
ASSGPGQDYEQY,12,TRBJ2-7,TRBV7-2
SANTNEQF,8,TRBJ2-1,TRBV20-1
ASSPKNEQF,9,TRBJ2-1,TRBV18
ASSLVWGPSGGYT,13,TRBJ1-2,TRBV5-6
ASSSLLDTQY,10,TRBJ2-3,TRBV5-4
ASSLRTGLGNTEAF,14,TRBJ1-1,TRBV2
ASSQDGNIGNTIY,13,TRBJ1-3,TRBV4-2
ASSSGTLPDTQY,12,TRBJ2-3,TRBV7-8
ASSPRFGGQETQY,13,TRBJ2-5,TRBV7-9
ASSSGGGRSNEQF,13,TRBJ2-1,TRBV7-2
AISDAGWGTDTQY,13,TRBJ2-3,TRBV10-3
ASSLEGLKRVETQY,14,TRBJ2-5,TRBV5-8
ASSQLKGQETQY,12,TRBJ2-5,TRBV16
ASTGAGRETQY,11,TRBJ2-5,TRBV6-4
ASSQDSNGRGPTGELF,16,TRBJ2-2,TRBV4-2
ASRPRGGGTEAF,12,TRBJ1-1,TRBV7-9
ASSFRAQPYNEQF,13,TRBJ2-1,TRBV7-9
AIRDTGAVDTEAF,13,TRBJ1-1,TRBV10-3
ASSYSTGTSPLH,12,TRBJ1-6,TRBV6-5
ASSYDRYTDTQY,12,TRBJ2-3,TRBV7-2
ASRDRGRGQETQY,13,TRBJ2-5,TRBV10-1
ASSPSSLYNEQF,12,TRBJ2-1,TRBV19
ASSLSGSYGYT,11,TRBJ1-2,TRBV27
AWSARPGLAGTDTQY,15,TRBJ2-3,TRBV30
ASSQVRAGDSYNEQF,15,TRBJ2-1,TRBV4-3
ASIHAGNQPQH,11,TRBJ1-5,TRBV6-7
ASSAFPPPDTQY,12,TRBJ2-3,TRBV9
AIGIDQETQY,10,TRBJ2-5,TRBV10-3